This passage covers 7 T cell receptor beta chains from one sample sequenced in a study of blood T cell repertoires in COVID-19. TCRdb's table, derived via immunoSEQ multiplex PCR, lists solely in-frame clones and lacks some. The sample holds about 260,000 clones; about 83% are singletons and the top ten take approximately 2.1%. The sample taken for sequencing was PBMCs or T cells enriched from blood (not recorded which). These receptors were collected from a woman aged 45 to 65 who had recovered from COVID-19.

The V call is TRBV28, the J call TRBJ1-5; 7 bases fit TRBD1. The CDR3 covers 14 residues. Losses at the gene ends were 7 bases for V and 3 bases for J; bases not matched to a gene: 6. The germline V gene encodes CDR1 MDHEN and CDR2 SYDVKM. The CDR3 sequence is CASTQGGSNQPQHF. DNA for the CDR3: TGTGCCAGCACTCAGGGGGGATCCAATCAGCCCCAGCATTTT.

The rearrangement links TRBV19 to TRBJ2-3; 10 bases are a match to TRBD2. In germline, CDR1 is LNHDA, CDR2 SQIVND (reference sequence). The CDR3 spans 18 residues. Trimming at V came to 3 bases and at J to 2 bases, leaving 11 bases not matched to a gene. The CDR3 DNA sequence: TGTGCCAGTAGTATCGGGACTAGCGAGAGGGAACACACAGATACGCAGTATTTT. Translation gives CASSIGTSEREHTDTQYF.

This clone was counted many times. This chain joins TRBV19 and TRBJ2-7, with D hard to call. CDR1 is LNHDA and CDR2 is SQIVND in the germline V gene (reference sequence). V was trimmed by 1 base and J by 2 bases, leaving 6 bases between them. This CDR3 is built from 13 residues. CDR3 nucleotides: TGTGCCAGTAGTATAGTTCCCACCTACGAGCAGTACTTC. This translates into CASSIVPTYEQYF.

The chain links TRBV10-1 to TRBJ2-1, with a possible D match to TRBD1 (6 bases). CDR3 length equals 16 residues. Germline CDR1 reads WNHNN; CDR2 reads SYGVQD (reference sequence). The V and J ends lost 11 bases and 4 bases respectively, with 24 bases between them. This CDR3 is CALGAVNVGAYNEQFF. The CDR3 DNA reads TGCGCCCTGGGGGCTGTTAACGTTGGGGCTTACAATGAGCAGTTCTTC.

The CDR3 DNA is TGTGCCAGTAGTATTAGCTGGCAGGGGGAGAACACCGGGGAGCTGTTTTTT. It specifies CASSISWQGENTGELFF. The genes are TRBV19 and TRBJ2-2, with 7 positions matching TRBD1. The CDR3 sequence is 17 residues long. Per the germline V gene, CDR1 is LNHDA and CDR2 is SQIVND (reference sequence). Trimming removed 3 bases from V and 1 base from J; junction bases left unmatched: 8.

The chain is built from TRBV5-5 and TRBJ1-3; D remains ambiguous. The germline V and J ends were trimmed by 2 bases and 0 bases, with 12 bases remaining between them. Germline V lookup: CDR1 SGHKS, CDR2 YYEKEE (reference sequence). The CDR3 loop spans 16 amino acids. CDR3 loop: CASSLSGRSSGNTIYF. The CDR3 DNA follows: TGTGCCAGCAGCTTATCCGGCCGGAGCTCTGGAAACACCATATATTTT.

This chain connects TRBV4-3 to TRBJ2-2; D possibly corresponds to TRBD1 (6 bases). CDR1 is LGHNA and CDR2 is YSLEER in the germline V gene. Trimming removed 0 bases from V and 6 bases from J, with 14 bases in between. This CDR3 comprises 16 residues. CDR3 amino acids: CASSQDNRASPGELFF. The CDR3, as DNA: TGCGCCAGCAGCCAAGATAACAGGGCCTCCCCCGGGGAGCTGTTTTTT.